One sample yielded the 28 T cell receptor beta chains listed below, sequenced in a study of technical replicates of blood from several donors. The repertoire was sequenced with immunoSEQ multiplex PCR; TCRdb's copy has only in-frame clones and lacks some. The sample includes 50,000 to 65,000 clones, around 92% of them seen just once. The material sequenced was PBMCs. The receptor source for this set is a human donor in good health. Some clones in this sample may be carry-over from other donors' samples.

The chain employs TRBV27 and TRBJ2-1, with D perhaps matching TRBD2 (5 bases). The CDR3 is 13 amino acids. Trimming took 0 bases from V and 7 from J, leaving 7 bases between them. CDR1 MNHEY and CDR2 SMNVEV come from the germline V gene (reference sequence). This CDR3 is CASSLSRGNEQFF. The CDR3 DNA sequence: TGTGCCAGCAGTTTATCCCGGGGAAATGAGCAGTTCTTC.

The CDR3 coding sequence is TGTGCCAGCAGCTACAGGGAGAGGAGCTCCTATAATTCACCCCTCCACTTT. This translates into CASSYRERSSYNSPLHF. The chain employs TRBV5-5 and TRBJ1-6; D is perhaps TRBD1 (6 bases). The CDR3 contains 17 residues. Germline loops: CDR1 SGHKS, CDR2 YYEKEE (reference sequence). V gave up 3 bases and J gave up 0 bases, with 13 bases separating them.

V is TRBV5-1 and J is TRBJ2-5; 8 bases are a match to TRBD2. The CDR3 is 16 amino acids. Germline V CDR1 and CDR2: SGHRS, YFSETQ. After removal of 7 bases from V and 2 bases from J, the junction contained 13 bases not matched to a gene. This CDR3 is CASSNANQRGQETQYF. Here the CDR3 DNA reads TGCGCCAGCTCTAACGCTAATCAGCGGGGGCAAGAGACCCAGTACTTC. The entire variable domain, with the rest obtained from reference TRBV5-1 and TRBJ2-5, is as follows: KAGVTQTPRYLIKTRGQQVTLSCSPISGHRSVSWYQQTPGQGLQFLFEYFSETQRNKGNFPGRFSGRQFSNSRSEMNVSTLELGDSALYLCASSNANQRGQETQYFGPGTRLLVL.

This clone was seen only once. This chain connects TRBV6-5 to TRBJ2-7; D remains unclear. The CDR3 spans 13 residues. Germline V gene sequence: CDR1 MNHEY, CDR2 SVGAGI. V gave up 5 bases and J gave up 3 bases, with 11 bases separating them. CDR3 coding DNA: TGTGCCAGCAGTACTCAGAGGATCTACGAGCAGTACTTC. Translating it yields CASSTQRIYEQYF.

This clone was seen once. The gene calls are TRBV4-2 and TRBJ1-3; tentatively, D is TRBD1 (5 bases). The CDR3 covers 16 residues. Germline CDR1 LGHNA, CDR2 YNFKEQ. V lost 1 base to trimming and J lost 0 bases, with 10 bases between them. The CDR3 region has the DNA TGTGCCAGCAGCCAAGGGTCGGGGGTCTCTGGAAACACCATATATTTT. Translated: CASSQGSGVSGNTIYF.

This chain connects TRBV7-6 to TRBJ2-7, with 7 nucleotides matching TRBD1. V lost 0 bases to trimming and J lost 3 bases; unmatched junction nucleotides: 5. The V gene's germline CDR1 is SGHVS and CDR2 FNYEAQ. This CDR3 is built from 15 residues. The CDR3 reads CASSLAPGQNYEQYF. Written as DNA, the CDR3 is TGTGCCAGCAGCTTAGCCCCGGGACAGAACTACGAGCAGTACTTC. The variable domain in full, completed from reference TRBV7-6 and TRBJ2-7, reads GAGVSQSPRYKVTKRGQDVALRCDPISGHVSLYWYRQALGQGPEFLTYFNYEAQQDKSGLPNDRFSAERPEGSISTLTIQRTEQRDSAMYRCASSLAPGQNYEQYFGPGTRLTVT.

In this sample, this clone turned up once. The chain is built from TRBV6-1 and TRBJ1-2; 9 bases align to TRBD1. In germline, CDR1 is MNHNS, CDR2 SASEGT. This CDR3 is built from 14 residues. V gave up 4 bases and J gave up 8 bases; unmatched junction bases: 8. The DNA for the CDR3 is TGTGCCAGCAGTGCTTCCGGGACAGGGAAGGGCTACACCTTC. Its translation: CASSASGTGKGYTF.

The chain employs TRBV7-9 and TRBJ1-4; 7 positions agree with TRBD1. This CDR3 has 16 residues. Trimming at V came to 4 bases and at J to 8 bases, leaving 13 bases not matched to a gene. Germline CDR1 SEHNR, CDR2 FQNEAQ (reference sequence). The CDR3 bases are TGTGCCAGCAGCTGGACTGCCGACAGGGATGACGAAAAACTGTTTTTT. Translation: CASSWTADRDDEKLFF. The complete variable domain, with remaining parts taken from reference TRBV7-9 and TRBJ1-4, reads DTGVSQNPRHKITKRGQNVTFRCDPISEHNRLYWYRQTLGQGPEFLTYFQNEAQLEKSRLLSDRFSAERPKGSFSTLEIQRTEQGDSAMYLCASSWTADRDDEKLFFGSGTQLSVL.

The CDR3: CASSLGQGAGNEQFF. In DNA, the CDR3 is TGTGCCAGCAGCTTAGGACAGGGGGCGGGCAATGAGCAGTTCTTC. The chain uses TRBV7-3 and TRBJ2-1; 11 bases fit TRBD1. Per germline, CDR1 SGHTA and CDR2 FQGTGA. V trimming: 2 bases; J trimming: 6 bases; junction bases outside the gene matches: 3. The CDR3 is 15 amino acids.

The chain links TRBV5-1 to TRBJ2-3; 7 nucleotides align to TRBD1. The length of the CDR3 is 13 residues. Germline loops: CDR1 SGHRS, CDR2 YFSETQ. V lost 4 bases to trimming and J lost 4 bases; unmatched junction nucleotides: 3. This CDR3 is CASSGQGADTQYF. CDR3 nucleotides: TGCGCCAGCAGCGGGCAGGGGGCAGATACGCAGTATTTT.

In this sample, this clone turned up once. The chain carries TRBV27 and TRBJ1-5; D remains unclear. Trimming removed 5 bases from V and 0 bases from J, with 8 bases in between. Germline V lookup: CDR1 MNHEY, CDR2 SMNVEV (reference sequence). The CDR3 is 14 amino acids. Here the CDR3 reads CASSPEFSNQPQHF. CDR3 nucleotides: TGTGCCAGCAGTCCAGAATTTAGCAATCAGCCCCAGCATTTT.

V usage is TRBV27 and J usage is TRBJ2-7; D remains ambiguous. The V and J ends lost 5 bases and 3 bases respectively, with 26 bases between them. This CDR3 spans 18 amino acids. Germline V gene data show CDR1 as MNHEY and CDR2 as SMNVEV (reference sequence). The CDR3, as DNA: TGTGCCAGCAGTGTACAAACCCCCGAAGGAATGACTTACTACGAGCAGTACTTC. Its translation is CASSVQTPEGMTYYEQYF.

This clone was counted once. J is TRBJ1-6 and V is TRBV19; D gene uncertain. The CDR3 extends over 15 amino acids. From germline, CDR1 is LNHDA and CDR2 SQIVND (reference sequence). V was cut by 5 bases and J by 9 bases, with 17 bases left in between. CDR3 in amino acids: CASSSGIPRGSPLHF. The CDR3 region has the DNA TGTGCCAGTAGTTCAGGAATCCCCCGGGGTTCACCCCTCCACTTT. Drawing the rest from reference TRBV19 and TRBJ1-6, the complete variable domain is DGGITQSPKYLFRKEGQNVTLSCEQNLNHDAMYWYRQDPGQGLRLIYYSQIVNDFQKGDIAEGYSVSREKKESFPLTVTSAQKNPTAFYLCASSSGIPRGSPLHFGNGTRLTVT.

This chain uses TRBV4-3 with TRBJ1-1; weak D call: TRBD1 (5 bases). Germline CDR1 reads LGHNA; CDR2 reads YSLEER. This CDR3 has 14 amino acids. The V end lost 6 bases, the J end lost 1 base, and 12 bases lay between the germline ends. CDR3: CASSRRGENTEAFF. In DNA form, the CDR3 reads TGCGCCAGCAGTCGCCGGGGGGAGAACACTGAAGCTTTCTTT.

The gene calls are TRBV29-1 and TRBJ2-3, with a weak D call TRBD2 (7 bases). Trimming pared 6 bases from V and 0 bases from J, leaving 13 bases between. Germline lookup yields CDR1 SQVTM and CDR2 ANQGSEA. The CDR3 contains 14 residues. The CDR3 region has the DNA TGCAGCGTGACGGGCGGGGGCAGCACAGATACGCAGTATTTT. It yields the protein CSVTGGGSTDTQYF.

The chain links TRBV5-1 to TRBJ1-1; 9 nucleotides align to TRBD1. CDR3 length: 18 residues. From germline, CDR1 is SGHRS and CDR2 YFSETQ. Trimming took 7 bases from V and 1 from J; bases not matched to a gene: 17. For the CDR3, the DNA is TGCGCCAGCTCACCGATACTTAGGACAGGGGCAAAGAACACTGAAGCTTTCTTT. Translation: CASSPILRTGAKNTEAFF.

The chain recombines TRBV7-8 with TRBJ2-7; no clear D. V lost 4 bases and J lost 3, with 10 bases in between. The CDR3 is 13 residues long. Germline V CDR1 and CDR2: SGHVS, FQNEAQ. For the CDR3, the DNA is TGTGCCAGCAGCTCCCGTTTTCGCTACGAGCAGTACTTC. This gives the protein CASSSRFRYEQYF.

The chain joins TRBV13 to TRBJ2-3; weak D call: TRBD2 (7 bases). CDR1 and CDR2 from the germline V gene are PRHDT and FYEKMQ (reference sequence). V lost 6 bases and J lost 5, with 21 bases in between. This CDR3 has 16 residues. CDR3 sequence reads: CASRLWQTGGRDTQYF. The DNA of the CDR3 is TGTGCCAGCAGATTATGGCAGACGGGGGGCAGAGATACGCAGTATTTT.

The chain joins TRBV7-8 to TRBJ1-2, with D perhaps matching TRBD1 (6 bases). The CDR3 extends over 14 amino acids. Germline V gene lookup returns CDR1 SGHVS and CDR2 FQNEAQ. Trimming shortened V by 7 bases and J by 6 bases, and 18 bases separated the two germline ends. Here the CDR3 reads CASKPGVAENGYTF. The CDR3 DNA sequence: TGTGCCAGCAAGCCAGGGGTGGCGGAAAATGGCTACACCTTC.

This clone was picked up a small number of times. The chain carries TRBV10-3 and TRBJ2-7, with 7 bases lining up with TRBD1. The germline V gene encodes CDR1 ENHRY and CDR2 SYGVKD. Losses at the gene ends were 4 bases for V and 6 bases for J; bases not matched to a gene: 3. This CDR3 comprises 12 residues. The CDR3 loop is CAISARGREQYF. In DNA, the CDR3 is TGTGCCATCAGTGCAAGGGGGCGCGAGCAGTACTTC.

This chain uses TRBV7-6 with TRBJ2-1; TRBD2 matches at 10 bases. V was pared by 4 bases and J by 7 bases, with 10 bases of the junction left unmatched. This CDR3 contains 16 residues. Germline V lookup: CDR1 SGHVS, CDR2 FNYEAQ. DNA for the CDR3: TGTGCCAGCAGCTCCCAGCGGGGGGGGCTTTGGAATGAGCAGTTCTTC. It yields the protein CASSSQRGGLWNEQFF.

The chain is built from TRBV13 and TRBJ2-1; TRBD1 agrees at 7 bases. This CDR3 region has 17 residues. The ends lost 6 bases at V and 4 bases at J; junction bases unmatched: 15. The germline V gene has CDR1 PRHDT and CDR2 FYEKMQ (reference sequence). CDR3 region: CASSPLKGAGSYNEQFF. The CDR3, as DNA: TGTGCCAGCAGTCCCCTCAAGGGGGCAGGGAGTTACAATGAGCAGTTCTTC.

This sequence joins TRBV15 and TRBJ1-5; a possible D gene is TRBD1 (6 bases). The CDR3 contains 13 residues. Deletions cut 4 bases from V and 5 bases from J, with 9 bases between. The germline CDR1 and CDR2 sequences are LNHNV and YYDKDF (reference sequence). This CDR3 is CATSMNRDQPQHF. Written as DNA, the CDR3 is TGTGCCACCAGCATGAACAGGGATCAGCCCCAGCATTTT.

The chain joins TRBV10-3 to TRBJ1-1; possibly TRBD1 for D (5 bases). The CDR3 is 11 amino acids. Germline values: CDR1 ENHRY, CDR2 SYGVKD. V was cut by 4 bases and J by 8 bases, with 8 bases left in between. The CDR3 region is CAISGQGEAFF. The CDR3 DNA reads as TGTGCCATCAGTGGTCAGGGAGAAGCTTTCTTT.

The rearrangement joins TRBV11-1 to TRBJ1-1; no reliable D call. Trimming pared 1 base from V and 10 bases from J, leaving 7 bases between. The CDR3 is 11 amino acids. The germline gives CDR1 SGHAT, CDR2 FQDESV (reference sequence). CDR3 region: CASSLEEGAFF. In DNA form, the CDR3 reads TGTGCCAGCAGCTTAGAAGAGGGAGCTTTCTTT.

This chain joins TRBV2 and TRBJ2-1; perhaps TRBD1 as D (5 bases). Trimming pared 0 bases from V and 6 bases from J, leaving 15 bases between. Germline V gene lookup returns CDR1 SNHLY and CDR2 FYNNEI. The CDR3 extends over 16 amino acids. CDR3 sequence: CASSEASAQGGNEQFF. Here the CDR3 DNA reads TGTGCCAGCAGTGAAGCGAGTGCCCAGGGTGGCAATGAGCAGTTCTTC.

The J gene is TRBJ2-2, the V gene TRBV28; 10 nucleotides agree with TRBD1. Losses at the gene ends were 5 bases for V and 7 bases for J; bases not matched to a gene: 7. Germline CDR1 and CDR2: MDHEN and SYDVKM. The CDR3 is made up of 15 amino acids. In DNA, the CDR3 is TGTGCCAGCAGTCTCCGACAGGGGGCAATCGGGGAGCTGTTTTTT. This translates into CASSLRQGAIGELFF.

The V and J genes are TRBV7-2 and TRBJ2-1, with 11 bases aligning to TRBD1. The CDR3 sequence is 16 residues long. CDR1 SGHTA and CDR2 FQGNSA come from the germline V gene. V was pared by 3 bases and J by 10 bases, with 11 bases of the junction left unmatched. CDR3 coding DNA: TGTGCCAGCAGCTTTGAAGGGACAGGGGGGTTCAGGGAGCAGTTCTTC. Translated, it gives CASSFEGTGGFREQFF. Supplemented by reference TRBV7-2 and TRBJ2-1, the full variable domain reads GAGVSQSPSNKVTEKGKDVELRCDPISGHTALYWYRQSLGQGLEFLIYFQGNSAPDKSGLPSDRFSAERTGGSVSTLTIQRTQQEDSAVYLCASSFEGTGGFREQFFGPGTRLTVL.